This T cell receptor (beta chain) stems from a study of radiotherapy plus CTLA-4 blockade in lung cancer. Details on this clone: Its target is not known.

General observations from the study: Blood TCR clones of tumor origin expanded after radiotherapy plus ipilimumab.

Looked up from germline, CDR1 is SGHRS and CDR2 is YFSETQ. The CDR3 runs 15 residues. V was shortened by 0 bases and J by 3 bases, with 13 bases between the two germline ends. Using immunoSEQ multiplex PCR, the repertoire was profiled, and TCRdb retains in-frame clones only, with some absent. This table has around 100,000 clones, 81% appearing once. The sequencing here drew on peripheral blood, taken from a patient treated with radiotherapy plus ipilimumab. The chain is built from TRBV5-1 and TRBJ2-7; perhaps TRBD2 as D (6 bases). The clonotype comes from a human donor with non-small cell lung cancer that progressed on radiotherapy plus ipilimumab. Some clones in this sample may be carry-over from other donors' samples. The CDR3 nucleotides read TGCGCCAGCAGCTTGGTGGCAGGGACTTTCTACGAGCAGTACTTC. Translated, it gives CASSLVAGTFYEQYF. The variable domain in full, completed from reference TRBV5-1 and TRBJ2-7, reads KAGVTQTPRYLIKTRGQQVTLSCSPISGHRSVSWYQQTPGQGLQFLFEYFSETQRNKGNFPGRFSGRQFSNSRSEMNVSTLELGDSALYLCASSLVAGTFYEQYFGPGTRLTVT.